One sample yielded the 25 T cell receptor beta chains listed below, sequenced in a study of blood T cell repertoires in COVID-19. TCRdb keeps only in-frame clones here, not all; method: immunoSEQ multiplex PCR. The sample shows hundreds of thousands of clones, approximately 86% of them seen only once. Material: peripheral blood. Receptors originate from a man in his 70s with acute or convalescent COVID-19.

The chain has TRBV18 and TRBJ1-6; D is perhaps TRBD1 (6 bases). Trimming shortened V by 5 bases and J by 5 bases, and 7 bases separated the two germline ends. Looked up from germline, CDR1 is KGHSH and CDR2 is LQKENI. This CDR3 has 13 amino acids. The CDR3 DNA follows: TGTGCCAGCTCAGGGGGCGATAATTCACCCCTCCACTTT. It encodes CASSGGDNSPLHF.

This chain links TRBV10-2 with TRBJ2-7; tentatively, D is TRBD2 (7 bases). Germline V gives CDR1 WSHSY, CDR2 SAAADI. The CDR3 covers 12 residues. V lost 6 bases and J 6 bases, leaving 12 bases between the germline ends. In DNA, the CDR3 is TGCGCCAGCAGCCTAAGGGGGGGCGAGCAGTACTTC. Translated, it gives CASSLRGGEQYF.

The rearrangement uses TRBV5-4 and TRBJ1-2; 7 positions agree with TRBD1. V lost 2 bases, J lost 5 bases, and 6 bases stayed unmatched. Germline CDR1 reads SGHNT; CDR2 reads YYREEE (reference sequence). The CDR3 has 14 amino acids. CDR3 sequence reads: CASSFVGQEYGYTF. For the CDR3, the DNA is TGTGCCAGCAGCTTTGTAGGACAGGAGTATGGCTACACCTTC.

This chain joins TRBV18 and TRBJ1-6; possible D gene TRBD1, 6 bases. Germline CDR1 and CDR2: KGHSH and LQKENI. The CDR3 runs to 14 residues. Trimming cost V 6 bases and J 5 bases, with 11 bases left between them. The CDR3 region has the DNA TGTGCCAGCTCCCTAGACAGGAATAATTCACCCCTCCACTTT. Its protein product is CASSLDRNNSPLHF.

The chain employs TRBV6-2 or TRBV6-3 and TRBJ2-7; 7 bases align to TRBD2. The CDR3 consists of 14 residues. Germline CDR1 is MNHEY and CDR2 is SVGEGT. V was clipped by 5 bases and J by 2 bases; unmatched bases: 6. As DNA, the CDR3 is TGTGCCAGCAGTCCGACTAGCTTCACCTACGAGCAGTACTTC. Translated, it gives CASSPTSFTYEQYF.

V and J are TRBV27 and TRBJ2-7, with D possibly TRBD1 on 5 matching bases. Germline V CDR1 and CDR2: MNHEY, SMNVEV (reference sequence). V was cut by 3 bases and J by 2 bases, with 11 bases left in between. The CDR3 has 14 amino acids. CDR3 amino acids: CASSLGPTAYEQYF. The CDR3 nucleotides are TGTGCCAGCAGTTTGGGGCCTACGGCCTACGAGCAGTACTTC.

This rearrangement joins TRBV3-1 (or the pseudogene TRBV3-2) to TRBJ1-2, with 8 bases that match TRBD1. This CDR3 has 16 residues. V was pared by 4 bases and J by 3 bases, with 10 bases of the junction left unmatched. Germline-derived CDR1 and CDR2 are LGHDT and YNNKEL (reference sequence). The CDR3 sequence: CASSPLDRGGDYGYTF. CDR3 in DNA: TGTGCCAGCAGCCCACTAGACAGGGGAGGTGACTATGGCTACACCTTC.

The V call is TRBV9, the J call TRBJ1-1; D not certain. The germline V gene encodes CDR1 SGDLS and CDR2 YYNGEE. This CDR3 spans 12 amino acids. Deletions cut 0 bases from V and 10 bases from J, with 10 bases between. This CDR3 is CASSVGGGLAFF. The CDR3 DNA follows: TGTGCCAGCAGCGTAGGAGGAGGGTTAGCTTTCTTT. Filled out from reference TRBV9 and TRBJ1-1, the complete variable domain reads DSGVTQTPKHLITATGQRVTLRCSPRSGDLSVYWYQQSLDQGLQFLIQYYNGEERAKGNILERFSAQQFPDLHSELNLSSLELGDSALYFCASSVGGGLAFFGQGTRLTVV.

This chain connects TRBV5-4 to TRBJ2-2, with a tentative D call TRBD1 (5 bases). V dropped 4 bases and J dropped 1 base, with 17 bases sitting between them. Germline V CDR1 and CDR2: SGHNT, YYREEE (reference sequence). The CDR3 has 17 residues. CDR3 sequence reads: CASSRPIGAQNTGELFF. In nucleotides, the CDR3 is TGTGCCAGCAGCCGCCCCATAGGGGCTCAGAACACCGGGGAGCTGTTTTTT.

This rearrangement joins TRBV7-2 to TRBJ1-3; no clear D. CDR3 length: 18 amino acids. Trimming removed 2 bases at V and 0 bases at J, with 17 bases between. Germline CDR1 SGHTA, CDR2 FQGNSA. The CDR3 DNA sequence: TGTGCCAGCAGCTTATATCGGACTTTGGGCGTCTCTGGAAACACCATATATTTT. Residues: CASSLYRTLGVSGNTIYF.

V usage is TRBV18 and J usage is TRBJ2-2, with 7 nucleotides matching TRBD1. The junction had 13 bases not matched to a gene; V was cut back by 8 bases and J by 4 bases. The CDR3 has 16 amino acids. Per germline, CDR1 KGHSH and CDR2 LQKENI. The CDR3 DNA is TGTGCCAGCCCAGCCCCTGACAGGGTACGCACCGGGGAGCTGTTTTTT. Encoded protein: CASPAPDRVRTGELFF.

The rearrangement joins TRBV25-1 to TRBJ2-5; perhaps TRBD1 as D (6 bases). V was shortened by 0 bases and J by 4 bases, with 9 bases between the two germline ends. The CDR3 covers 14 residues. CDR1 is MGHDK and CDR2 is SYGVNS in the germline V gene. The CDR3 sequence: CASSEYGQRETQYF. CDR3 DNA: TGTGCCAGCAGTGAATACGGACAGAGAGAGACCCAGTACTTC. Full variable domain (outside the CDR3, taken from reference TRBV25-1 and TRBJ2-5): EADIYQTPRYLVIGTGKKITLECSQTMGHDKMYWYQQDPGMELHLIHYSYGVNSTEKGDLSSESTVSRIRTEHFPLTLESARPSHTSQYLCASSEYGQRETQYFGPGTRLLVL.

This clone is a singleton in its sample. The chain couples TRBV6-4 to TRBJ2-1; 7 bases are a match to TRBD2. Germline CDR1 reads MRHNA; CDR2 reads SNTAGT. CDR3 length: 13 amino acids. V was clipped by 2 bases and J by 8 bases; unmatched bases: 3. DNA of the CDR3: TGTGCCAGCAGTGACGGGACTACCCATGAGCAGTTCTTC. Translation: CASSDGTTHEQFF.

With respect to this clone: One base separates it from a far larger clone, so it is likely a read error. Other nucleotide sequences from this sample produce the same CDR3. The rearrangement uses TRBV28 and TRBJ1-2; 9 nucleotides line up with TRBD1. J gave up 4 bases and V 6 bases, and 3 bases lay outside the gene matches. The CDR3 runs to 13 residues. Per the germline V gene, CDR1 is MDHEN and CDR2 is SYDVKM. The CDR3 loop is CASSLGQGYGYTF. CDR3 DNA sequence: TGTGCCAGCAGCCTGGGACAGGGCTATGGCTACACCTTC.

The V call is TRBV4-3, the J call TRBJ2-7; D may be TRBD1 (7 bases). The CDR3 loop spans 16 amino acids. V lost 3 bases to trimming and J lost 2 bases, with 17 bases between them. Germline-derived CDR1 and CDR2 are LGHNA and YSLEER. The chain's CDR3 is CASSQAAGQSTYEQYF. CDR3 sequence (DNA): TGCGCCAGCAGCCAGGCCGCGGGACAGAGTACCTACGAGCAGTACTTC.

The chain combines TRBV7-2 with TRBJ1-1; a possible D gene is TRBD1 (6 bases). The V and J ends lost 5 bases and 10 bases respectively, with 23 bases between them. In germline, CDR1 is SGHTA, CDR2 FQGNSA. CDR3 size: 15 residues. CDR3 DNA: TGTGCCAGCAGCCCGCCGGGACACGGTCGGGGAGCAGCTTTCTTT. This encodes CASSPPGHGRGAAFF.

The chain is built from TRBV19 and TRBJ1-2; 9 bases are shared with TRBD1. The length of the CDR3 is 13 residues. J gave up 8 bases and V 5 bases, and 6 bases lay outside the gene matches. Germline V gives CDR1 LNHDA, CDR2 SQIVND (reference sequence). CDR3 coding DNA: TGTGCCAGTAGTCCACGGACAGGGGTGGGCTACACCTTC. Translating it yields CASSPRTGVGYTF.

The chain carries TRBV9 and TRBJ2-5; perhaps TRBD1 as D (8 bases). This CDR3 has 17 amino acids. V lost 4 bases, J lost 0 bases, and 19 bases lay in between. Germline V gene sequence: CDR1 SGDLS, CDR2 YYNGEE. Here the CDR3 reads CASSSGGLAVNQETQYF. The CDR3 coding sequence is TGTGCCAGCAGCTCAGGGGGCCTAGCGGTGAACCAAGAGACCCAGTACTTC.

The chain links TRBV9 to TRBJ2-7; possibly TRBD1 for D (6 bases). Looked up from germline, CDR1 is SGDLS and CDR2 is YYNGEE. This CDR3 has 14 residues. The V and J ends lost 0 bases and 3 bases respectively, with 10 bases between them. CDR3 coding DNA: TGTGCCAGCAGCGTAGGCGACAGGAACTACGAGCAGTACTTC. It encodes CASSVGDRNYEQYF.

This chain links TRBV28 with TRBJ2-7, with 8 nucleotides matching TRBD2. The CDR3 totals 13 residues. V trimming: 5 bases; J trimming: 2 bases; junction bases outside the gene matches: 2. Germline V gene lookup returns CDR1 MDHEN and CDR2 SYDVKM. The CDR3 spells CASSPGGAYEQYF. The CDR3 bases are TGTGCCAGCAGTCCCGGGGGGGCCTACGAGCAGTACTTC. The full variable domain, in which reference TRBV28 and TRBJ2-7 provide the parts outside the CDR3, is DVKVTQSSRYLVKRTGEKVFLECVQDMDHENMFWYRQDPGLGLRLIYFSYDVKMKEKGDIPEGYSVSREKKERFSLILESASTNQTSMYLCASSPGGAYEQYFGPGTRLTVT.

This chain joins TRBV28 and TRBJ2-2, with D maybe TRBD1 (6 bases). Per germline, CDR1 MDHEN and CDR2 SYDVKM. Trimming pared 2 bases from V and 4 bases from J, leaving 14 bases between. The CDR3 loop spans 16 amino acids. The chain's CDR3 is CASSLLQGSPTGELFF. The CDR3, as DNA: TGTGCCAGCAGTTTACTACAGGGTTCTCCCACCGGGGAGCTGTTTTTT.

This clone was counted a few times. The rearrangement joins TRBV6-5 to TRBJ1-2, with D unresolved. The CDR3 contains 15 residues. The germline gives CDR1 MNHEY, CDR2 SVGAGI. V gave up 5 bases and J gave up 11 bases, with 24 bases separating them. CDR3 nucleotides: TGTGCCAGCAGTCCACGATACGCCGAGGATTCTGGGTACACCTTC. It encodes CASSPRYAEDSGYTF.

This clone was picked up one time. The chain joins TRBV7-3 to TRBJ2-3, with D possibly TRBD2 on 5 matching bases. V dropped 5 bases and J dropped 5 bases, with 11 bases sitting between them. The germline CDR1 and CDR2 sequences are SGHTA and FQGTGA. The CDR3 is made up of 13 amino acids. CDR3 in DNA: TGTGCCAGCAGCCTGGGCCGGGGAGATACGCAGTATTTT. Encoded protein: CASSLGRGDTQYF.

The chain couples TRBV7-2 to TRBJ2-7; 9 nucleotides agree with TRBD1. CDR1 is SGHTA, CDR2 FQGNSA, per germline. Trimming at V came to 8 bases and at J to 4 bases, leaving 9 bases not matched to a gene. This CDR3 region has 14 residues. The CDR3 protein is CASGGGTGQYEQYF. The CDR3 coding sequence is TGTGCCAGCGGGGGGGGGACAGGGCAATACGAGCAGTACTTC.

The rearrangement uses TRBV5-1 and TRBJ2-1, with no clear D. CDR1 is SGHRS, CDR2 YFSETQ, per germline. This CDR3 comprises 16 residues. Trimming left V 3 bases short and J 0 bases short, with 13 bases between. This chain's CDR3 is CASSYRSLSSYNEQFF. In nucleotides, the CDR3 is TGCGCCAGCAGCTACCGATCGCTGAGCTCCTACAATGAGCAGTTCTTC. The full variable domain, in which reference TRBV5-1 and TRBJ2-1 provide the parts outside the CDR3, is KAGVTQTPRYLIKTRGQQVTLSCSPISGHRSVSWYQQTPGQGLQFLFEYFSETQRNKGNFPGRFSGRQFSNSRSEMNVSTLELGDSALYLCASSYRSLSSYNEQFFGPGTRLTVL.